This TCR beta chain was obtained from a study of T-cell memory formation after mild COVID-19. Whole-study results and caveats: Detection of some responders pre-infection suggested pre-existing cross-reactive memory T cells participated. CD4+ bias marked clones expanding day 15 to 37, unlike balanced contracting clones.

As for this clonotype: The target antigen is unknown.

V dropped 7 bases and J dropped 5; count of bases not matched to a gene: 7. Germline values: CDR1 DFQATT, CDR2 SNEGSKA (reference sequence). The CDR3 consists of 13 residues. Researchers used 5'RACE with constant-segment primers to make TCR alpha and TCR beta cDNA libraries that carry sample barcodes and UMIs. TCRdb passed the 5' RACE reads through MiXCR, listing each CDR3 protein once. The profile shows 250,000 to 350,000 distinct CDR3 sequences, 19% of them singletons. Sequencing used PBMCs or a T cell subset sorted from them (not recorded which). The J gene is TRBJ2-2, the V gene TRBV20-1; 7 bases agree with TRBD2. This receptor was taken from a man between 18 and 29 years old who had mild COVID-19 (a few samples of this study predate the infection). Cell type and time point are not known. DNA for the CDR3: TGCAGTGGTACCGGGGGGAGGACCGGGGAGCTGTTTTTT. It encodes CSGTGGRTGELFF.